The clone carrying this T cell receptor (beta chain) was seen ten or more times. Antigen unknown. This specimen belongs to a study of T-cell reconstitution after alpha-beta-depleted transplantation in children. TCRbeta library construction was performed incorporating unique molecular identifiers. A single record per CDR3 protein comes from TCRdb applying MiXCR to the PCR reads. The sample yields fewer than 350,000 distinct CDR3 sequences, 10% seen once. Study-wide points: Expanded graft clones numbering several hundred reportedly gave rise to alpha-beta T cells about two months after transplant. Hyperexpanded clones declined; after one year, newly produced T cells mostly supplied diversity. High day-60 TCRbeta diversity in some patients came from surviving recipient T cells and thymic progenitors.

The CDR3 has 12 amino acids. CDR1 and CDR2 (germline): MDHEN, SYDVKM. V was trimmed by 6 bases and J by 2 bases, leaving 8 bases between them. The rearrangement links TRBV28 to TRBJ2-7; D not resolved. Sequencing was performed on PBMCs, taken before TCRalphabeta/CD19-depleted stem cell transplant. The TCR was taken from a boy under two years old with acute myeloid leukemia, due to receive a stem cell transplant. The chain's CDR3 is CASSPHTYEQYF. Here the CDR3 DNA reads TGTGCCAGCAGCCCTCATACCTACGAGCAGTACTTC.